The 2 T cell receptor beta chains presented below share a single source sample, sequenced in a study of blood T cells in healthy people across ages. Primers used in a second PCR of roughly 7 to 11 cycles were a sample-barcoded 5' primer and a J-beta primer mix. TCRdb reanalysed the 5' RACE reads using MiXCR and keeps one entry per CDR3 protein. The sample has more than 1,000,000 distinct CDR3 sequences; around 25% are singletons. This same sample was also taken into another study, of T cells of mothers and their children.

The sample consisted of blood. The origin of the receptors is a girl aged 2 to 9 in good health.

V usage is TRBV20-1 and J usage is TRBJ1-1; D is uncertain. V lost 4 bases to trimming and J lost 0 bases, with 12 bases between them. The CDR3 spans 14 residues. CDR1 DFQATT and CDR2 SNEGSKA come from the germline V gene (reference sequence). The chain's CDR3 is CSATKPTVNTEAFF. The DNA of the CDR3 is TGCAGTGCTACGAAACCCACAGTGAACACTGAAGCTTTCTTT.

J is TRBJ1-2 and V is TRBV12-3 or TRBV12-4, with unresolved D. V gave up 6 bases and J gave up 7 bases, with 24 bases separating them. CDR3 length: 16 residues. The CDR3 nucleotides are TGTGCCAGCAGCCTCGGTTATGGAGCTGACTTTGGTGGCTACACCTTC. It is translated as CASSLGYGADFGGYTF.